Shown below are 9 T cell receptor beta chains from a single sample sequenced in a study of glioma-infiltrating T cells after dendritic cell vaccination. Sequencing used immunoSEQ multiplex PCR; TCRdb keeps in-frame clones, though not all of them. The data hold about 65,000 clones, with more than 75% observed a single time. As to time point: after dendritic cell vaccination, including at tumor progression/relapse. Specimen: blood, collected after dendritic cell vaccination. The source is a human donor with glioblastoma.

The genes are TRBV27 and TRBJ2-7; 9 nucleotides line up with TRBD2. Trimming took 5 bases from V and 2 from J; bases not matched to a gene: 7. Germline V CDR1 and CDR2: MNHEY, SMNVEV (reference sequence). The length of the CDR3 is 15 residues. DNA for the CDR3: TGTGCCAGCAGTGGGGCCGAGCGGGGGGCCTACGAGCAGTACTTC. Amino acids: CASSGAERGAYEQYF.

The gene calls are TRBV7-2 and TRBJ1-2, with 8 bases aligning to TRBD1. The CDR3 is made up of 17 amino acids. The germline V gene encodes CDR1 SGHTA and CDR2 FQGNSA. The trim removed 2 bases at V and 3 bases at J, leaving 11 bases unmatched. The CDR3 region has the DNA TGTGCCAGCAGCTTACAGGGTAGACAGGGGCTGGACTATGGCTACACCTTC. This codes for CASSLQGRQGLDYGYTF.

The chain joins TRBV27 to TRBJ2-2, with 7 bases lining up with TRBD1. The junction had 8 bases not matched to a gene; V was cut back by 8 bases and J by 5 bases. CDR1 and CDR2 from the germline V gene are MNHEY and SMNVEV (reference sequence). The CDR3 sequence is 14 residues long. In DNA, the CDR3 is TGTGCCAGCCGCTTGACAGGGTGGACCGGGGAGCTGTTTTTT. Translated, it gives CASRLTGWTGELFF.

The chain is built from TRBV27 and TRBJ2-2; 9 bases are shared with TRBD1. CDR1 is MNHEY, CDR2 SMNVEV, per germline (reference sequence). After removal of 6 bases from V and 6 bases from J, the junction contained 8 bases not matched to a gene. CDR3 size: 15 residues. The CDR3 DNA is TGTGCCAGCAGAACGGGACAGGGTGTATCCGGGGAGCTGTTTTTT. This encodes CASRTGQGVSGELFF.

The chain combines TRBV2 with TRBJ2-7; D gene unclear. Trimming shortened V by 6 bases and J by 4 bases, and 10 bases separated the two germline ends. This CDR3 is 12 amino acids long. Germline V gives CDR1 SNHLY, CDR2 FYNNEI. CDR3 sequence: CASSRVTYEQYF. In DNA, the CDR3 is TGTGCCAGCAGCCGGGTCACTTACGAGCAGTACTTC. Complete variable domain (other parts from reference TRBV2 and TRBJ2-7): EPEVTQTPSHQVTQMGQEVILRCVPISNHLYFYWYRQILGQKVEFLVSFYNNEISEKSEIFDDQFSVERPDGSNFTLKIRSTKLEDSAMYFCASSRVTYEQYFGPGTRLTVT.

The genes are TRBV5-4 and TRBJ1-2, with 9 positions matching TRBD1. V trimming: 1 base; J trimming: 4 bases; junction bases outside the gene matches: 8. There are 16 residues in the CDR3. The germline gives CDR1 SGHNT, CDR2 YYREEE (reference sequence). As DNA, the CDR3 is TGTGCCAGCAGCTTGAGGGACAGGGAATTTGGCTATGGCTACACCTTC. It yields the protein CASSLRDREFGYGYTF.

The chain uses TRBV5-6 and TRBJ2-3, with no clear D. This CDR3 is built from 11 residues. The germline gives CDR1 SGHDT, CDR2 YYEEEE. V was clipped by 0 bases and J by 8 bases, with 4 bases between them. CDR3 sequence: CASSLVSTQYF. CDR3 DNA: TGTGCCAGCAGCTTGGTTAGTACGCAGTATTTT. The full variable domain, in which reference TRBV5-6 and TRBJ2-3 provide the parts outside the CDR3, is DAGVTQSPTHLIKTRGQQVTLRCSPKSGHDTVSWYQQALGQGPQFIFQYYEEEERQRGNFPDRFSGHQFPNYSSELNVNALLLGDSALYLCASSLVSTQYFGPGTRLTVL.

This clone has a handful of counts. J is TRBJ1-5 and V is TRBV10-2; no clear D. The CDR3 totals 15 residues. Germline loops: CDR1 WSHSY, CDR2 SAAADI. Trimming cost V 3 bases and J 0 bases, with 9 bases left between them. Here the CDR3 DNA reads TGCGCCAGCAGTGACTACAGAGATAGCAATCAGCCCCAGCATTTT. Translation: CASSDYRDSNQPQHF.

This chain uses TRBV25-1 with TRBJ2-2; TRBD2 aligns across 8 bases. V gave up 9 bases and J gave up 5 bases; unmatched junction bases: 2. Per germline, CDR1 MGHDK and CDR2 SYGVNS. This CDR3 is built from 12 residues. The CDR3 bases are TGTGCCAGTGCTAGCGGGACCGGGGAGCTGTTTTTT. It encodes CASASGTGELFF.